This TCR beta chain came from a study of cytomegalovirus exposure and HLA in healthy donors. Study conclusions and caveats: A prior analysis recorded that most TCR beta V segments were productive about 87% or about 30% of the time.

In regard to this clone: What it recognizes is unknown.

PCR employed 60 Vbeta and 13 Jbeta primers. The table came from immunoSEQ multiplex PCR; TCRdb's copy has only in-frame clones and leaves some out. This sample has about 150,000 clones, with about four fifths found just once. The CDR3 consists of 17 residues. Germline CDR1 and CDR2: LNHDA and SQIVND (reference sequence). Trimming stripped 2 bases from V and 4 bases from J, with 20 bases between. The sequenced material came from PBMCs. The V call is TRBV19, the J call TRBJ2-5, with TRBD1 as a possible D gene (5 bases). This receptor was taken from a man aged 25 to 40 in good health and CMV-seropositive. In DNA, the CDR3 is TGTGCCAGTAGTATATCGTTTCTTAGCCAGGGCGGAGAGACCCAGTACTTC. Translating gives CASSISFLSQGGETQYF.